Listed here is a single T cell receptor (beta chain). Antigen unknown. The table came from immunoSEQ multiplex PCR; TCRdb's copy has only in-frame clones and leaves some out. This sample has hundreds of thousands of clones, with about 90% found just once. The record originates from a study of cytomegalovirus exposure and HLA in healthy donors. Turning to the study itself: The same platform was used for the roughly 120 validation repertoires and the approximately 670 first-cohort repertoires, a later analysis reported. Study-wide points: In vitro confirmation showed three CMV-associated chains to be CMV antigen specific. The tendency of first-cohort TCR clusters to co-occur in the 120 validation repertoires was identified by a subsequent analysis. Most TCR sequences were seen very rarely across donors, but some public TCRs occurred in many.

Material: PBMCs. This TCR came from a man between 18 and 35 years old in good health and CMV-seropositive.

CDR3 DNA sequence: TGTGCCAGCAGCTTGGTCCCCACGGATACGCAGTATTTT. Amino acid sequence: CASSLVPTDTQYF. The chain couples TRBV5-6 to TRBJ2-3; D ambiguous. Trimming shortened V by 0 bases and J by 6 bases, and 8 bases separated the two germline ends. This CDR3 region has 13 residues. Germline V gives CDR1 SGHDT, CDR2 YYEEEE. The complete variable domain, with remaining parts taken from reference TRBV5-6 and TRBJ2-3, reads DAGVTQSPTHLIKTRGQQVTLRCSPKSGHDTVSWYQQALGQGPQFIFQYYEEEERQRGNFPDRFSGHQFPNYSSELNVNALLLGDSALYLCASSLVPTDTQYFGPGTRLTVL.